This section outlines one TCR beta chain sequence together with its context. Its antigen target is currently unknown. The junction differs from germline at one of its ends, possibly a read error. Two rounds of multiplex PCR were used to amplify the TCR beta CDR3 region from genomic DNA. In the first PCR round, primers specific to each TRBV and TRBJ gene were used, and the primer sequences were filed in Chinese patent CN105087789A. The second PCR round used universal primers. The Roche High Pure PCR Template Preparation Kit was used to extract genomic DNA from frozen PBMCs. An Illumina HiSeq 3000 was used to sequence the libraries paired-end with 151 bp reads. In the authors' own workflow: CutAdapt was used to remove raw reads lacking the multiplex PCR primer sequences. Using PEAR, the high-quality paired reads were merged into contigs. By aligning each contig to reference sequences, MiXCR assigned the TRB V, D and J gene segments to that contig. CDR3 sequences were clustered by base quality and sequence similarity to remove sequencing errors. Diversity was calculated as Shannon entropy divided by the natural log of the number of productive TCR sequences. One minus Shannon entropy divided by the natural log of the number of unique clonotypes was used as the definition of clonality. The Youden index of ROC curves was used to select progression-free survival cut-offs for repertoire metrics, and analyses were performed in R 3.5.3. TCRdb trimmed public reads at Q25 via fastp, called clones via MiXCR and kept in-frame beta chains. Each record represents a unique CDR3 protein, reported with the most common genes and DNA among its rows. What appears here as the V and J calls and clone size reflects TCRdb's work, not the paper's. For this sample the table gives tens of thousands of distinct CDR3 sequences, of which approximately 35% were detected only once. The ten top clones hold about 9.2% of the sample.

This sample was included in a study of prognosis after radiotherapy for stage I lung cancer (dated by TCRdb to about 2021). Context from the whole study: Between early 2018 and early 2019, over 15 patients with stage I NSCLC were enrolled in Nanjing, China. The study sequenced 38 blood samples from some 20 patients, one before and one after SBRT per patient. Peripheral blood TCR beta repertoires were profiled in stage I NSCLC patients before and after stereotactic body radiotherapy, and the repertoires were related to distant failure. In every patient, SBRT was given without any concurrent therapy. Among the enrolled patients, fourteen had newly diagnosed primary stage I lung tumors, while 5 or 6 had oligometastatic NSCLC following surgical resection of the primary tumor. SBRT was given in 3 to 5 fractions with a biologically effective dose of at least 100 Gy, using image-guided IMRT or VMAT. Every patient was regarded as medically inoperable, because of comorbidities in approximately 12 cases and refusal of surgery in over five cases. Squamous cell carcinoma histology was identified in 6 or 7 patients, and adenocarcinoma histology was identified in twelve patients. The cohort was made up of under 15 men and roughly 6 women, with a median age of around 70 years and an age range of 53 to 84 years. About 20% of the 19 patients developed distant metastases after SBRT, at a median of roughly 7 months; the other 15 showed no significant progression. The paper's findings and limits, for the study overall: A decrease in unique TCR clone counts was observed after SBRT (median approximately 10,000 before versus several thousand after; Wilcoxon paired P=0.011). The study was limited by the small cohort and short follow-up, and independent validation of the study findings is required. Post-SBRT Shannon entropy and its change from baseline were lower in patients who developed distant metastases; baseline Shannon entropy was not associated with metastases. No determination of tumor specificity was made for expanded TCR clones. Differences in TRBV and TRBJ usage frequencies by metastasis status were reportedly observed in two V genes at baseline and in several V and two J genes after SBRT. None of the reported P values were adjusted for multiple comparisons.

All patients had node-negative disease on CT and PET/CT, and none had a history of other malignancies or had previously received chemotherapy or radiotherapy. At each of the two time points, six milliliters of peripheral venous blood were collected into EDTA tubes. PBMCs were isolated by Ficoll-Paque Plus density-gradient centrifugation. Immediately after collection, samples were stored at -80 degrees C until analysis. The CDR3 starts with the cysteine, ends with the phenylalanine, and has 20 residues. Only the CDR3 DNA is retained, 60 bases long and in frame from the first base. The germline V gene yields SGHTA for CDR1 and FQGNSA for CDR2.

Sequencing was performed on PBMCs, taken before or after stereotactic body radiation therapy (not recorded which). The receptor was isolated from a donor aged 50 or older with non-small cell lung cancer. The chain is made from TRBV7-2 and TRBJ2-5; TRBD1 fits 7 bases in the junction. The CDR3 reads CASSLRPPTQTTGWGKTQCF. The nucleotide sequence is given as TGTGCCAGCAGCTTAAGACCACCCACCCAGACGACAGGGTGGGGGAAGACCCAGTGCTTC.